This T cell receptor beta chain was identified in a study of beta chain features in type 1 diabetes (dated by TCRdb to the late 2010s). Turning to the overall study: No differences in mean age, gender distribution, total cell number or subset yield were found between patients and healthy donors. In the study, TCRB repertoires of sorted circulating CD4+ T cell subsets from recently diagnosed type 1 diabetes patients were compared with those of matched healthy donors. A total of approximately 100,000,000 sorted cells were examined across all samples, and the number of cells per subset was strongly correlated with RNA yield. Regulatory and stem cell-like memory subsets were isolated from only 8 patients and roughly eight healthy donors, whereas naive and central memory subsets came from all 30 or so donors.

Per the germline V gene, MNHEY is the CDR1 and SVGAGI is the CDR2. The CDR3 goes from the cysteine to the phenylalanine over 15 residues. Here the CDR3 DNA is all that survives: 45 bases in frame from base 1. V is cut by 0 bases and J by 1 base, and the space between the germline ends is 9 bases. The study at large found these results: Naive, central memory and regulatory TCRB repertoires appeared to be more similar among patients than among healthy donors. Because cDNA was sequenced instead of genomic DNA, activated cells with high expression could be over-represented, although the groups did not differ in activation or CD3 levels. A moderate but significant shortening of TCRB CDR3 length was observed in type 1 diabetes patients in all four CD4+ subsets. Because the HLA sub-analyses included only small numbers of individuals, any influence of HLA type on TCRB rearrangement was left unresolved. PCR may preferentially amplify shorter templates, but because patient and control samples were amplified and corrected together, any resulting skew would affect both groups equally. At VDJ recombination sites, patients with type 1 diabetes made fewer insertions and deleted more nucleotides, a pattern implying thymic rearrangement abnormalities.

This clone appeared a few times. Its antigen has not been determined. No base-level quality is on record; no much larger clone is a single base apart. Each donor gave one peripheral blood draw, averaging roughly 100 mL, which was collected into heparinised tubes. A BD FACSAria II and a panel including CD45RO, CCR7, CD25, CD127, CD95 and CD27 were used to sort naive, central memory, regulatory and stem cell-like memory CD4+ T cells. All sorted populations exceeded 95% purity. PBMCs were separated immediately by Lymphoprep density gradient centrifugation and were stained directly, without being cultured. To minimize batch effects, samples were stained and sorted in pairs, one healthy donor with one patient per experiment. The High Capacity cDNA Reverse Transcription Kit was used to reverse transcribe all of the isolated RNA, meaning that expressed TCRB transcripts were what got sequenced. Deep immunoSEQ sequencing was performed on naive, central memory and regulatory T cell samples, with an average of roughly 3.5 million total reads per sample. Sorted cells were lysed in RLT buffer, and RNA was extracted using DNase-treated RNeasy Micro or Mini kits according to cell number. To prevent cross-contamination, each cell subset was processed individually, whereas patient and healthy donor samples were processed jointly. Using the immunoSEQ multiplex PCR, TCRB sequences were amplified from cDNA into 87-bp fragments spanning the CDR3 region. The amplicons were sequenced using the Illumina HiSeq platform. The authors' pipeline ran thus. PCR bias was computationally corrected using synthetic template baselines, reads within Hamming distance 2 were collapsed, and singletons that could not be merged were discarded. By aligning reads against IMGT, V, D and J genes, CDR3 length, and insertions or deletions at six rearrangement sites were assigned. Within each subset, clonotype counts were normalized to sorted cell number, after which true diversity and Gini coefficients were computed with the tcR R package. The overlap coefficient, calculated on TCRB nucleotide sequences, was used to measure repertoire sharing. TCRdb mirrors the immuneACCESS table, restricted to in-frame sequences. Some clones are absent from its copies; in checked studies, under half trace to an unresolved V gene, and the reason for the others is unknown. V and J calls and clone size are those listed in that table; D and trimming were worked out from the DNA. The sample table holds 95,000 to 150,000 clones, of which roughly 15% were seen once. Of the sample, about 2.5% is held by the ten largest clones.

The sequenced sample was central memory CD4+ T cells from blood. This chain is built from TRBV6-5 and TRBJ1-1, with no confident D gene call. The receptor was isolated from a man in his thirties or forties with type 1 diabetes. The CDR3 corresponds to CASSYSGYPNTEAFF. The DNA sequence is given as TGTGCCAGCAGTTACTCGGGGTATCCGAACACTGAAGCTTTCTTT.